The present TCR beta chain was sequenced within a study of beta chain features in type 1 diabetes. It was via CD45RO/CCR7/CD25/CD127/CD95/CD27 that CD4+ naive, central memory, regulatory and stem cell-like memory cells were sorted. Germline loops: CDR1 KGHSH, CDR2 LQKENI. V was clipped by 6 bases and J by 8 bases; unmatched bases: 10. This CDR3 region has 14 residues. Expressed TCRB transcripts were sequenced because the isolated RNA had all been reverse transcribed beforehand. Sequencing of naive, central memory and regulatory T cell samples gave an average of roughly 3.5 million reads. TCRdb's copy holds only in-frame clones and misses some; the assay was immunoSEQ multiplex PCR. The sample has around 200,000 clones, about 13% seen once. This clone was counted only a few times. The antigen is not known. Study-wide findings and caveats: Insertions at VDJ junctions were less frequent in type 1 diabetes patients. These patients also deleted more nucleotides at the same junctions. When Type 1 diabetes patients were examined, their TCRB CDR3s proved moderately but significantly shorter in all four CD4+ subsets.

This clonotype was sampled from a young woman in good health. The sequenced sample was central memory CD4+ T cells from blood. This sequence joins TRBV18 and TRBJ1-2, with 9 positions matching TRBD1. CDR3 amino acids: CASSPGQGWGGYTF. CDR3 bases: TGTGCCAGCTCCCCCGGACAGGGGTGGGGCGGCTACACCTTC.